Sequencing of this T cell receptor (beta chain) was carried out in a study of blood T cell repertoires in COVID-19. Study-level background: T cells, B-cell-depleted T cells, or PBMCs provided the cDNA or gDNA that served as material.

Germline CDR1 is SGHAT and CDR2 is FQNNGV. The junction had 16 bases not matched to a gene; V was cut back by 5 bases and J by 7 bases. The CDR3 loop spans 16 amino acids. Measured with immunoSEQ multiplex PCR; TCRdb has only the in-frame clones, and not every one. The sample shows around 160,000 clones, just under 85% of them seen only once. A single count supports this clone. What was sequenced was peripheral blood. The chain uses TRBV11-2 and TRBJ2-7, with 8 positions matching TRBD2. The sequence derives from a woman in her forties with active or convalescent COVID-19. The CDR3 is CASSHWDRRGAGEQYF. DNA of the CDR3: TGTGCCAGCAGCCATTGGGACCGGCGGGGGGCGGGAGAGCAGTACTTC.